This TCR beta chain originates from a study of blood T cell repertoires in COVID-19 (dated by TCRdb to 2019 to 2021). With regard to the full study: Samples from collaborators originated in the United States, Italy and Spain and spanned both the acute and convalescent phases of COVID-19. The material from the prospective study consisted of cDNA or gDNA derived from T cells, B-cell-depleted T cells, or PBMCs. Subjects who had been exposed to COVID-19, were actively infected with it, or had recovered from it provided the deeply sampled blood TCRbeta repertoires that made up the dataset. A freely available public database, intended as a resource for researchers studying the immune response to SARS-CoV-2, is where the repertoires were released. Samples came from the ongoing ImmuneRACE study (first 160 participants) plus 1,254 subjects from 6 global collaborators. Sample metadata almost always included a de-identified subject ID, COVID-19 status, age in years and sex. Where available, HLA class I and class II types were obtained from metadata supplied by the sample provider rather than from assay-based typing.

In the prospective study, participants were about 18 to 95 years old, resided in about 25 geographic areas of the United States, and were enrolled through a virtual design. In the prospective study, participants were assigned to cohorts based on the clinical history participants reported in a screening survey and a study questionnaire. Each participant in the prospective study had whole blood, serum and a nasopharyngeal or oropharyngeal swab collected by mobile phlebotomists. Over a roughly two-month period, participants in the prospective study had the option of providing additional blood draws and questionnaires. Before DNA extraction, prospective study blood samples were shipped either frozen or at room temperature. The CDR3 starts with the cysteine, ends with the phenylalanine, and has 16 residues. Only the CDR3 region is kept as DNA, spanning 48 bases read in frame from base 1. The germline V gene specifies SGHRS as CDR1 and YFSETQ as CDR2. At the junction V is shortened by 0 bases and J by 2 bases, with 13 bases in between.

The immunoSEQ Assay, a bias-controlled multiplex PCR, was used to amplify TCRbeta CDR3 regions from genomic DNA. Per the original workflow: The number of nucleated cells in each sample was estimated from the amplification of reference gene primers within the assay. To quantify the absolute abundance of each unique TCRbeta CDR3 rearrangement, sequence reads were collapsed and filtered. Productive Simpson clonality was computed per sample as the square root of Simpson's diversity index over productive rearrangements. Sourced from immuneACCESS, this table was stored by TCRdb with only in-frame sequences that have V and J called. A share of the clones is absent; for the studies checked, an unresolved V gene accounts for under half, and the remainder has no known explanation. That table gives V, J and clone size, and the DNA gave D and trimming. This sample holds fewer than 200,000 clones; around 85% were observed only once. About 5.7% of the sample belongs to the ten largest clones.

Broader findings and caveats from the paper: The amount of clinical and demographic metadata varied by source and participant and was provided uncurated.

On this clone itself: Its antigen is not yet known. Within one base of it there is no much larger clone, and no base qualities were kept.

The sequence is built from TRBV5-1 and TRBJ2-3; perhaps TRBD2 is the D gene, with 5 bases matching. This sequence originates from a woman aged 40 to 49 with acute COVID-19. The sample taken for sequencing was PBMCs or T cells enriched from blood (not recorded which). The CDR3 region: CASSLGVSANTDTQYF. The DNA sequence follows: TGCGCCAGCAGCTTGGGGGTTAGCGCCAACACAGATACGCAGTATTTT.